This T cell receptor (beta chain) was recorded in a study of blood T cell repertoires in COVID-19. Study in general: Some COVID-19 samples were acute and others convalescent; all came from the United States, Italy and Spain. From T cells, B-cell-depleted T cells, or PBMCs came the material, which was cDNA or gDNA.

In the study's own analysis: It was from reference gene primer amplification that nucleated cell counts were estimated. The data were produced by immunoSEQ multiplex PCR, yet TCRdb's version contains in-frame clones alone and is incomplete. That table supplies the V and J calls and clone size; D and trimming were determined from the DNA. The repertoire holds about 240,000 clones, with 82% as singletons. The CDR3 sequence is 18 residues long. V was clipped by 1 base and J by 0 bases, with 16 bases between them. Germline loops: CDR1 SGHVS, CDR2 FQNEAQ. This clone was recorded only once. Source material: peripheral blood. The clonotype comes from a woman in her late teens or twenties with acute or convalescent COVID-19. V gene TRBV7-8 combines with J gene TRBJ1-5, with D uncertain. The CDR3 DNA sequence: TGTGCCAGCAGCTTAGGCCCTTTTAGTTATAATAGCAATCAGCCCCAGCATTTT. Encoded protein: CASSLGPFSYNSNQPQHF.